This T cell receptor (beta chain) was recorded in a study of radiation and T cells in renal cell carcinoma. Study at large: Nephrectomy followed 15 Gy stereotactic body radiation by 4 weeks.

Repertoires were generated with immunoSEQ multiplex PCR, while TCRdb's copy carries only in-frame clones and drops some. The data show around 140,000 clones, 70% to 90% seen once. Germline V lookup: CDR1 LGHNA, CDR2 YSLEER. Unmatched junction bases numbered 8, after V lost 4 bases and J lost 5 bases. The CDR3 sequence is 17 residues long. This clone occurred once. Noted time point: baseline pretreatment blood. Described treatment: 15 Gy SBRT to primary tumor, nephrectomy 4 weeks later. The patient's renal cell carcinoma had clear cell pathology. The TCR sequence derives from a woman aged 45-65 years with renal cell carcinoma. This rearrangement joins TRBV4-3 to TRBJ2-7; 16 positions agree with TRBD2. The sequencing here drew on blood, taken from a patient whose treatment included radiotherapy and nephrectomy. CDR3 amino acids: CASSPPGLAGGPDEQYF. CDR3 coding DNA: TGCGCCAGCAGCCCGCCGGGACTAGCGGGGGGGCCAGACGAGCAGTACTTC.